Below, 7 T cell receptor beta chains from the same sample are listed, as sequenced in a study of control samples from healthy donors and cancer patients. Sequencing used immunoSEQ multiplex PCR; TCRdb keeps in-frame clones, though not all of them. This sample yields some 120,000 clones, of which more than 70% are seen a single time; around 3% belongs to the top ten. Sequenced: blood. All receptors come from a man aged 60-69 years in good health.

This chain links TRBV3-1 (or the pseudogene TRBV3-2) with TRBJ1-4; TRBD1 matches 7 bases. V lost 4 bases and J lost 3; bases outside the gene matches: 5. CDR1 is LGHDT, CDR2 YNNKEL, per germline (reference sequence). This CDR3 is built from 15 residues. The CDR3 DNA follows: TGTGCCAGCAGCCTGCCCGGACAGGCTAATGAAAAACTGTTTTTT. Translation gives CASSLPGQANEKLFF.

The V and J genes are TRBV18 and TRBJ2-7; 7 nucleotides match TRBD1. The CDR3 is 17 residues long. V was pared by 2 bases and J by 2 bases, with 12 bases of the junction left unmatched. Germline CDR1 reads KGHSH; CDR2 reads LQKENI. CDR3 loop: CASSPGTANELTYEQYF. DNA for the CDR3: TGTGCCAGCTCACCAGGGACAGCAAACGAATTGACCTACGAGCAGTACTTC.

This sequence joins TRBV3-1 (or the pseudogene TRBV3-2) and TRBJ2-7, with no clear D. V lost 1 base to trimming and J lost 0 bases, with 7 bases between them. The CDR3 is 14 residues long. The germline CDR1 and CDR2 sequences are LGHDT and YNNKEL (reference sequence). CDR3 coding DNA: TGTGCCAGCAGCCAAGTAACCTACTCCTACGAGCAGTACTTC. Amino acid sequence: CASSQVTYSYEQYF.

This rearrangement joins TRBV7-2 to TRBJ1-4; D gene ambiguous. CDR1 SGHTA and CDR2 FQGNSA come from the germline V gene. V was clipped by 2 bases and J by 7 bases, with 2 bases between them. There are 11 residues in the CDR3. For the CDR3, the DNA is TGTGCCAGCAGCTTATCTGAAAAACTGTTTTTT. Translation: CASSLSEKLFF.

The chain has TRBV28 and TRBJ1-2, with D unclear. This CDR3 has 15 amino acids. Per germline, CDR1 MDHEN and CDR2 SYDVKM. Trimming stripped 5 bases from V and 1 base from J, with 14 bases between. This chain's CDR3 is CASSPYEVFNYGYTF. The DNA of the CDR3 is TGTGCCAGCAGTCCATACGAGGTTTTTAACTATGGCTACACCTTC.

This clone was seen a few times. The chain combines TRBV6-6 with TRBJ2-7; D unresolved. Trimming took 6 bases from V and 7 from J, leaving 19 bases between them. Germline lookup yields CDR1 MNHNY and CDR2 SVGAGI (reference sequence). The CDR3 has 14 residues. CDR3 region: CASRGPGLPREQYF. The CDR3, as DNA: TGTGCCAGCAGAGGACCGGGTCTTCCTAGGGAGCAGTACTTC.

V and J are TRBV28 and TRBJ2-7; unclear D gene. Germline assignment: CDR1 MDHEN and CDR2 SYDVKM. This CDR3 is 15 amino acids long. The V and J ends lost 7 bases and 2 bases respectively, with 18 bases between them. CDR3 sequence (DNA): TGTGCCAGCAACCCCTTATTGAGTGGGGCCTACGAGCAGTACTTC. Translating gives CASNPLLSGAYEQYF.